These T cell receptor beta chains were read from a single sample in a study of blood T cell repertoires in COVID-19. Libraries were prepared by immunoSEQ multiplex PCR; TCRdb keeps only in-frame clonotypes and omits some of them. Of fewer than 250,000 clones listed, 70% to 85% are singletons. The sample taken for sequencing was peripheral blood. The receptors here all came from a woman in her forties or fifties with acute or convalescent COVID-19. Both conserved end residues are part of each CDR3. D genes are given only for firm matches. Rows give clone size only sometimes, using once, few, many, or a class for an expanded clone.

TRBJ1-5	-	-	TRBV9	CASSVGGGPRQPQHF	TGTGCCAGCAGCGTAGGGGGGGGGCCACGCCAGCCCCAGCATTTT
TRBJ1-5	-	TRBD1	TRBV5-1	CASSSTGQGNQPQHF	TGCGCCAGCAGCTCCACGGGACAGGGCAATCAGCCCCAGCATTTT
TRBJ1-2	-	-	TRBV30	CAWSPLRLGGLGYTF	TGTGCCTGGAGTCCTTTGAGGTTGGGAGGCCTTGGCTACACCTTC
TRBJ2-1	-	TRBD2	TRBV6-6	CASDLPRASGNNEQFF	TGTGCCAGCGACCTCCCCAGGGCTAGCGGGAATAATGAGCAGTTCTTC
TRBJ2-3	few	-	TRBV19	CATARQGRDTQYF	TGTGCCACCGCACGGCAGGGGCGTGATACGCAGTATTTT
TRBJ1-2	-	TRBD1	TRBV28	CAHADRGYGYTF	TGTGCCCACGCGGACAGGGGCTATGGCTACACCTTC
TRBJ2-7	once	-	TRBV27	CASSYGAPSSYEQYF	TGTGCCAGCAGTTATGGGGCACCCAGCTCCTACGAGCAGTACTTC
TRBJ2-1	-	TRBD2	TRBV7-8	CASSLLPGGSNNEQFF	TGTGCCAGCAGCTTATTACCGGGAGGGTCTAACAATGAGCAGTTCTTC
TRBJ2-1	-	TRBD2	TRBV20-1	CSASFGERGGEQFF	TGCAGTGCTAGTTTTGGAGAGCGGGGGGGTGAGCAGTTCTTC
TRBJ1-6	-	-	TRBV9	CASRQGAGLNSPLHF	TGTGCCAGCAGGCAAGGGGCAGGGCTTAATTCACCCCTCCACTTT
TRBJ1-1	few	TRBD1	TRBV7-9	CASSLGQENTEAFF	TGTGCCAGCAGCTTGGGACAGGAAAACACTGAAGCTTTCTTT
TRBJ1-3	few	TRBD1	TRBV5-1	CASSPTGAGNTIYF	TGCGCCAGCAGCCCGACAGGGGCTGGAAACACCATATATTTT
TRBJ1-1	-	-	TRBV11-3	CASSLDSMNTEAFF	TGTGCCAGCAGCTTAGACTCTATGAACACTGAAGCTTTCTTT
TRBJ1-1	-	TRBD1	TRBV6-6	CASSGVAGGAREAFF	TGTGCCAGCAGTGGGGTAGCAGGGGGCGCGAGGGAAGCTTTCTTT
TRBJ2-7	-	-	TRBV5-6	CASSLGGDRVPYEQYF	TGTGCCAGCAGCTTGGGGGGGGACAGAGTACCCTACGAGCAGTACTTC
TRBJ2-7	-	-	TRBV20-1	CSASGVGDYEQYF	TGCAGTGCTAGTGGCGTCGGAGACTACGAGCAGTACTTC
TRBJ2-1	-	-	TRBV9	CASSLVGGASSYNEQFF	TGTGCCAGCAGCCTAGTGGGGGGGGCTAGTTCGTACAATGAGCAGTTCTTC
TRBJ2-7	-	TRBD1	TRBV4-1	CASSQELMTGEIQQYF	TGCGCCAGCAGCCAAGAACTAATGACAGGGGAGATTCAGCAGTACTTC
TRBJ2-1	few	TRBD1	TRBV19	CASTQRDRNNEQFF	TGTGCCAGTACCCAAAGGGACAGAAACAATGAGCAGTTCTTC
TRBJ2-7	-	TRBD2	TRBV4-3	CASSQDLNLRWTSGSYEQYF	TGCGCCAGCAGCCAAGATCTGAATTTAAGGTGGACTAGCGGGAGTTACGAGCAGTACTTC
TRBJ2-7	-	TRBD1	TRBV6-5	CASTGQATYEQYF	TGTGCCAGCACGGGACAGGCAACCTACGAGCAGTACTTC
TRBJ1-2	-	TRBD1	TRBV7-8	CASSLGQDRYGYTF	TGTGCCAGCAGCTTGGGACAGGACAGATATGGCTACACCTTC
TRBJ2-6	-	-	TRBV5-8	CASSLVPLGANVLTF	TGTGCCAGCAGCTTGGTTCCCCTTGGGGCCAACGTCCTGACTTTC
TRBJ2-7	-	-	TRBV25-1	CASSDRLLSYEQYF	TGTGCCAGCAGTGACCGTCTCCTATCCTACGAGCAGTACTTC
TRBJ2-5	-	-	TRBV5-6	CASSLWRDFGDF	TGTGCCAGCAGCTTGTGGAGGGACTTTGGGGACTTC
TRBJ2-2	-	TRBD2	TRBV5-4	CASSLAGLGPGELFF	TGTGCCAGCAGCTTGGCGGGACTAGGGCCCGGGGAGCTGTTTTTT
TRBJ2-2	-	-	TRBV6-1	CASSEGTDATGELFF	TGTGCCAGCAGTGAAGGGACAGATGCCACCGGGGAGCTGTTTTTT
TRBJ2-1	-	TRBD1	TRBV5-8	CASSSGQGIYNEQFF	TGTGCCAGCAGCTCGGGACAGGGAATTTACAATGAGCAGTTCTTC
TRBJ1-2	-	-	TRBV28	CASSPERVFSDGYTF	TGTGCCAGCAGTCCAGAACGTGTCTTCTCCGATGGCTACACCTTC
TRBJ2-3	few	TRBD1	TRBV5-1	CASSLFRQGGTDTQYF	TGCGCCAGCAGCTTGTTTAGACAGGGGGGAACAGATACGCAGTATTTT
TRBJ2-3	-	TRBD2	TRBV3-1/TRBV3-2	CASSLRGGFTDTQYF	TGTGCCAGCAGCCTACGGGGGGGCTTCACAGATACGCAGTATTTT
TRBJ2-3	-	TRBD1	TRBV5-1	CASSLNRGDTDTQYF	TGCGCCAGCAGCTTGAACAGGGGCGACACAGATACGCAGTATTTT
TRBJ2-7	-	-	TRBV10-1	CASRRDIGAYEQYF	TGCGCCAGCAGGAGGGACATTGGAGCCTACGAGCAGTACTTC
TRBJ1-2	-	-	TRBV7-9	CASSLGGGNYGYTF	TGTGCCAGCAGCTTAGGAGGGGGTAACTATGGCTACACCTTC
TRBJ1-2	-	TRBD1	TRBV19	CASREQGAYGYTF	TGTGCCAGTAGGGAACAGGGGGCCTATGGCTACACCTTC
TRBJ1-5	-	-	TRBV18	CASSDFEINQPQHF	TGTGCCAGCTCAGACTTTGAAATCAATCAGCCCCAGCATTTT
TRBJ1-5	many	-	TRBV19	CASSISGGPYQPQHF	TGTGCCAGTAGTATATCGGGGGGGCCCTATCAGCCCCAGCATTTT
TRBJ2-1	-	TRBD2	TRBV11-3	CASSLSTSGSSVYNEQFF	TGTGCCAGCAGCTTATCGACTAGCGGGAGCAGCGTTTACAATGAGCAGTTCTTC
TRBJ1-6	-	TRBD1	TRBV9	CASSTGQGGKSYNSPLHF	TGTGCCAGCAGCACCGGACAGGGGGGAAAATCCTATAATTCACCCCTCCACTTT
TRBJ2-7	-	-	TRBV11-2	CASSLTGSNEQYF	TGTGCCAGCAGCTTAACCGGGTCCAACGAGCAGTACTTC
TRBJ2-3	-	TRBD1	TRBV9	CASSPRAGGYPDTQYF	TGTGCCAGCAGCCCCAGGGCAGGGGGCTACCCGGATACGCAGTATTTT
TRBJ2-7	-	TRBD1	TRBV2	CASSDWTGLYEQYF	TGTGCCAGCAGTGATTGGACAGGGCTCTACGAGCAGTACTTC
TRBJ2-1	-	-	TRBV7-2	CASRSGGRVDNEQFF	TGTGCCAGCAGGTCGGGGGGCCGTGTGGACAATGAGCAGTTCTTC
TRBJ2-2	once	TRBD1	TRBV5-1	CASSSGTGGTGELFF	TGCGCCAGCAGCTCCGGGACAGGGGGGACCGGGGAGCTGTTTTTT
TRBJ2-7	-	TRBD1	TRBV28	CASRGQSYEQYF	TGTGCCAGTAGGGGACAGAGCTACGAGCAGTACTTC
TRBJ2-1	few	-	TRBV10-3	CAISESSSPNEQFF	TGTGCCATCAGTGAGTCGTCTAGCCCGAATGAGCAGTTCTTC
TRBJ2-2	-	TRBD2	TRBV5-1	CASSLLLTSGRTPGELFF	TGCGCCAGCAGCTTGCTCCTGACTAGCGGGAGGACCCCCGGGGAGCTGTTTTTT
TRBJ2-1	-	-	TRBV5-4	CASSSRRASSYNEQFF	TGTGCCAGCAGCTCTCGGAGGGCGAGCTCCTACAATGAGCAGTTCTTC
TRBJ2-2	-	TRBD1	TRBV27	CASSLSIRGPGELFF	TGTGCCAGCAGTTTATCGATCAGGGGGCCCGGGGAGCTGTTTTTT
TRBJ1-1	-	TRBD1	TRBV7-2	CASSRTTGGDTAFF	TGTGCCAGCAGCAGAACTACAGGGGGCGATACGGCTTTCTTT
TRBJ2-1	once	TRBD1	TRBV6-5	CASRKTGKDEQFF	TGTGCCAGCAGAAAGACAGGGAAGGATGAGCAGTTCTTC
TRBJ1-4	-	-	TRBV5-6	CASSLYAGANEKLFF	TGTGCCAGCAGCTTGTATGCCGGGGCTAATGAAAAACTGTTTTTT
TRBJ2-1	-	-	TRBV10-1	CASSHAYRVVDNEQFF	TGCGCCAGCAGTCATGCCTACAGGGTTGTCGACAATGAGCAGTTCTTC
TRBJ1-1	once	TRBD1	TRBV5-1	CASSLGGQGGTEAFF	TGCGCCAGCAGCTTGGGGGGACAGGGAGGCACTGAAGCTTTCTTT
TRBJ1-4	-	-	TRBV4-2	CASSLRQWTVNEKLFF	TGTGCCAGCAGCCTCCGGCAATGGACAGTTAATGAAAAACTGTTTTTT
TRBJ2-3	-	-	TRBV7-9	CASRLGRASTDTQYF	TGTGCCAGCCGACTAGGGCGGGCTAGCACAGATACGCAGTATTTT
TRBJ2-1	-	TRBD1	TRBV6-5	CASGAGGHNEQFF	TGTGCCAGCGGGGCAGGGGGCCACAATGAGCAGTTCTTC
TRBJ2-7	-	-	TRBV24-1	CATSPSGHHQYF	TGTGCCACCAGTCCCTCCGGACACCACCAGTACTTC
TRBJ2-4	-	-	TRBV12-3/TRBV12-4	CASSPGKNIQYF	TGTGCCAGCAGCCCCGGCAAAAACATTCAGTACTTC